A single sample gave rise to the 32 T cell receptor beta chains below, sequenced in a study of T cells in Graves' hyperthyroidism and ophthalmopathy. Regions amplified from RNA transcripts were the TCR beta CDR3 regions. The HTBI primer set served for first-round RT-PCR of the TCR CDR3. TCRdb used MiXCR to reprocess the multiplex PCR reads, holding one entry per CDR3 protein. This sample has a few hundred thousand distinct CDR3 sequences, with approximately 15% found just once. The sample consisted of blood. The origin of the receptors is a woman aged 40 to 49 with Graves' hyperthyroidism that later progressed to Graves' ophthalmopathy.

This clonotype occurred many times. The chain combines TRBV5-6 with TRBJ2-7; TRBD2 aligns across 8 bases. Germline V CDR1 and CDR2: SGHDT, YYEEEE. Unmatched junction bases numbered 10, after V lost 3 bases and J lost 5 bases. CDR3 length equals 15 residues. CDR3 nucleotide sequence: TGTGCCAGCAGCTCGAGGGGACTAGTACGACACGAGCAGTACTTC. It is translated as CASSSRGLVRHEQYF.

This clonotype was seen a few times. The rearrangement uses TRBV28 and TRBJ1-1; a weak D match, TRBD1 (5 bases). Looked up from germline, CDR1 is MDHEN and CDR2 is SYDVKM. The germline V and J ends were trimmed by 2 bases and 13 bases, with 14 bases remaining between them. The CDR3 sequence is 12 residues long. The CDR3 DNA reads TGTGCCAGCAGTTTAGGAAGCGGAGGGGATTTCTTT. This codes for CASSLGSGGDFF.

This clonotype has only a few counts. The chain links TRBV5-1 to TRBJ2-5, with 8 bases aligning to TRBD2. Germline V gives CDR1 SGHRS, CDR2 YFSETQ. The CDR3 totals 16 residues. Germline trimming cut 0 bases from V and 2 bases from J; bases unmatched to any gene: 6. CDR3 loop: CASSLGGTGGQETQYF. CDR3 DNA: TGCGCCAGCAGCTTGGGGGGCACGGGAGGGCAAGAGACCCAGTACTTC.

This clonotype has ten or more counts. This chain uses TRBV11-2 with TRBJ1-1; 8 nucleotides align to TRBD1. V was pared by 3 bases and J by 1 base, with 4 bases of the junction left unmatched. The germline V gene encodes CDR1 SGHAT and CDR2 FQNNGV. CDR3 length equals 15 residues. CDR3 sequence (DNA): TGTGCCAGCAGCTTCACAGGGGGAGCGAACACTGAAGCTTTCTTT. This gives the protein CASSFTGGANTEAFF.

This clonotype occurred many times. V and J are TRBV5-1 and TRBJ1-1, with D unresolved. Germline loops: CDR1 SGHRS, CDR2 YFSETQ. This CDR3 has 14 amino acids. The germline V and J ends were trimmed by 0 bases and 5 bases, with 11 bases remaining between them. The CDR3 loop reads CASSLVRFDTEAFF. In nucleotides, the CDR3 is TGCGCCAGCAGCTTGGTCCGGTTTGATACTGAAGCTTTCTTT. The whole variable domain, filled in from reference TRBV5-1 and TRBJ1-1, reads KAGVTQTPRYLIKTRGQQVTLSCSPISGHRSVSWYQQTPGQGLQFLFEYFSETQRNKGNFPGRFSGRQFSNSRSEMNVSTLELGDSALYLCASSLVRFDTEAFFGQGTRLTVV.

The CDR3 nucleotides read TGTGCCAGCAGTTGGACAGGTTGGCGCAATCAGCCCCAGCATTTT. It is translated as CASSWTGWRNQPQHF. The chain has TRBV28 and TRBJ1-5, with 7 bases lining up with TRBD1. This CDR3 contains 15 residues. The germline CDR1 and CDR2 sequences are MDHEN and SYDVKM. V shed 4 bases and J 2 bases; nucleotides not matched to a gene: 5.

In its sample, this clonotype was seen many times. This chain joins TRBV30 and TRBJ2-5; D possibly corresponds to TRBD1 (5 bases). CDR1 and CDR2 from the germline V gene are GTSNPN and SVGIG (reference sequence). Trimming pared 2 bases from V and 4 bases from J, leaving 17 bases between. The CDR3 runs to 15 residues. Here the CDR3 DNA reads TGTGCCTGGAGTCTCCTATCAGGGATCGGAGAGACCCAGTACTTC. It is translated as CAWSLLSGIGETQYF.

With regard to this clonotype: A single base separates this from a much larger clone, so it may be a read error. V usage is TRBV10-3 and J usage is TRBJ2-2; D is unresolved. This CDR3 region has 12 residues. Germline-derived CDR1 and CDR2 are ENHRY and SYGVKD. CDR3 in amino acids: CAVSKNTGELFF. The CDR3 coding sequence is TGTGCCGTCAGTAAGAACACCGGGGAGCTGTTTTTT.

This clonotype was seen at least ten times. The rearrangement links TRBV6-1 to TRBJ1-2; D not resolved. CDR3 length equals 15 residues. Germline CDR1 MNHNS, CDR2 SASEGT. V lost 5 bases and J lost 4, with 17 bases in between. For the CDR3, the DNA is TGTGCCAGCAGTAAGCTCTTTTCAGAGACCTATGGCTACACCTTC. This sequence encodes CASSKLFSETYGYTF.

V is TRBV11-2 and J is TRBJ2-1; TRBD2 aligns across 10 bases. The germline V gene has CDR1 SGHAT and CDR2 FQNNGV. The V and J ends lost 5 bases and 4 bases, in that order; junction bases with no gene match: 5. The CDR3 is 15 amino acids. CDR3 region: CASSRGLAEYNEQFF. CDR3 coding DNA: TGTGCCAGCAGCCGTGGACTAGCGGAATACAATGAGCAGTTCTTC.

The genes are TRBV4-1 and TRBJ2-7; TRBD1 matches at 9 bases. The CDR3 is 18 residues long. Looked up from germline, CDR1 is MGHRA and CDR2 is YSYEKL. The V segment lost 0 bases and the J segment 7 bases; nucleotides outside the gene matches: 16. The CDR3 loop reads CASSQDHGEDRGLREQYF. For the CDR3, the DNA is TGCGCCAGCAGCCAAGATCATGGGGAGGACAGGGGTTTGAGGGAGCAGTACTTC.

As to this clonotype: Being one base from a much bigger clone, this may be a read error. The rearrangement links TRBV5-7 to TRBJ2-7; 12 nucleotides line up with TRBD2. TRBV5-7 is identified as an open reading frame with a role that is uncertain. The CDR3 length is 15 residues. CDR3 protein: CACRSAGLAGYEQYF. DNA of the CDR3: TGTGCCTGCAGATCGGCGGGACTAGCGGGCTACGAGCAGTACTTC.

This clonotype showed up many times. The chain is built from TRBV20-1 and TRBJ2-5; D ambiguous. Trimming took off 6 bases at V and 1 base at J, with 15 bases between the two ends. From germline, CDR1 is DFQATT and CDR2 SNEGSKA (reference sequence). The CDR3 has 14 residues. As DNA, the CDR3 is TGCAGTGCCGGAGACTTACCCCTCCAAGAGACCCAGTACTTC. It translates to CSAGDLPLQETQYF.

This clonotype was detected many times. The CDR3 sequence: CATSDNQLAGSTDTQYF. CDR3 DNA: TGTGCCACCAGTGACAACCAACTAGCGGGAAGCACAGATACGCAGTATTTT. The gene calls are TRBV24-1 and TRBJ2-3; 10 bases are shared with TRBD2. Germline lookup yields CDR1 KGHDR and CDR2 SFDVKD. J was trimmed by 0 bases and V by 4 bases; bases with no gene match: 6. The CDR3 runs 17 residues.

This clonotype was seen ten or more times. This chain links TRBV11-2 with TRBJ2-3; D may be TRBD2 (5 bases). The ends were cut back, 4 bases at V and 3 bases at J, with 11 bases in the middle. This CDR3 spans 14 amino acids. Germline loops: CDR1 SGHAT, CDR2 FQNNGV. CDR3 DNA: TGTGCCAGCAGCTCACAGCTAGCTACAGATACGCAGTATTTT. Translation gives CASSSQLATDTQYF.

This clonotype has at least ten counts. The CDR3 nucleotides are TGTGCCAGCTCACCCGGGGCTAACTATGGCTACACCTTC. Its translation: CASSPGANYGYTF. The chain joins TRBV18 to TRBJ1-2; the D is unclear. This CDR3 is 13 amino acids long. V shed 3 bases and J shed 0 bases, with 5 bases lying between them. Germline V gene data show CDR1 as KGHSH and CDR2 as LQKENI.

Ten or more counts support this clonotype. CDR3 loop: CASSERPYEQYF. As DNA, the CDR3 is TGTGCCAGCAGTGAACGCCCCTACGAGCAGTACTTC. The chain is built from TRBV2 and TRBJ2-7; D is ambiguous. The CDR3 consists of 12 residues. Deletions cut 2 bases from V and 2 bases from J, with 4 bases between. Germline lookup yields CDR1 SNHLY and CDR2 FYNNEI.

This rearrangement joins TRBV11-2 to TRBJ2-1, with TRBD2 matching 14 bases. Germline V lookup: CDR1 SGHAT, CDR2 FQNNGV. The CDR3 length is 19 residues. Trimming removed 2 bases from V and 3 bases from J; junction bases left unmatched: 9. The CDR3 bases are TGTGCCAGCAGCTTATTTGGCGGGACTAGCGGGAGCGTCTACAATGAGCAGTTCTTC. Translating gives CASSLFGGTSGSVYNEQFF.

This clonotype was recorded many times. V gene TRBV28 combines with J gene TRBJ1-1; D gene unclear. The germline V gene has CDR1 MDHEN and CDR2 SYDVKM. CDR3 length: 13 residues. The germline V and J ends were trimmed by 8 bases and 5 bases, with 15 bases remaining between them. In DNA, the CDR3 is TGTGCCAGCCGTCTCCTGCGAAGAACTGAAGCTTTCTTT. It is translated as CASRLLRRTEAFF.

This clonotype came up many times. V usage is TRBV7-9 and J usage is TRBJ2-3, with TRBD2 identical over 14 bases. The CDR3 totals 17 residues. Germline CDR1 is SEHNR and CDR2 is FQNEAQ (reference sequence). With V trimmed by 5 bases and J by 0 bases, 4 bases remained unmatched. CDR3 amino acids: CASSPGLAGGSTDTQYF. CDR3 nucleotides: TGTGCCAGCAGCCCTGGACTAGCGGGAGGTAGCACAGATACGCAGTATTTT. Complete variable domain (other parts from reference TRBV7-9 and TRBJ2-3): DTGVSQNPRHKITKRGQNVTFRCDPISEHNRLYWYRQTLGQGPEFLTYFQNEAQLEKSRLLSDRFSAERPKGSFSTLEIQRTEQGDSAMYLCASSPGLAGGSTDTQYFGPGTRLTVL.

This clonotype was counted ten times or more. The chain's CDR3 is CASSQENWDSTYEQYF. In nucleotides, the CDR3 is TGTGCCAGCAGCCAAGAAAACTGGGACAGTACCTACGAGCAGTACTTC. The chain uses TRBV3-1 and TRBJ2-7; the match to TRBD1 covers 7 bases. The germline gives CDR1 LGHDT, CDR2 YNNKEL (reference sequence). Trimming removed 0 bases from V and 2 bases from J; junction bases left unmatched: 7. This CDR3 spans 16 amino acids.

This clonotype was counted ten times or more. The chain has TRBV27 and TRBJ2-3; TRBD1 agrees at 7 bases. Germline CDR1 MNHEY, CDR2 SMNVEV (reference sequence). V lost 3 bases to trimming and J lost 6 bases; unmatched junction nucleotides: 6. The CDR3 consists of 14 residues. The CDR3 spells CASSLNRGFDTQYF. The CDR3 region has the DNA TGTGCCAGCAGTTTGAACAGGGGTTTTGATACGCAGTATTTT.

This clonotype was counted once. CDR3: CASGPLGLGGEQYF. The CDR3 nucleotides are TGTGCCAGCGGACCTCTTGGACTAGGGGGAGAGCAGTACTTC. V and J are TRBV11-1 and TRBJ2-7, with D tentatively TRBD2 (7 bases). The CDR3 has 14 amino acids. The germline gives CDR1 SGHAT, CDR2 FQDESV (reference sequence). The ends were cut back, 8 bases at V and 7 bases at J, with 21 bases in the middle.

At least ten counts were recorded for this clonotype. The rearrangement links TRBV6-1 to TRBJ2-3; D perhaps matches TRBD1 (5 bases). The CDR3 loop spans 14 amino acids. Germline CDR1 and CDR2: MNHNS and SASEGT. V lost 7 bases and J 0 bases, leaving 11 bases between the germline ends. CDR3 sequence: CASKRQGSTDTQYF. The CDR3 DNA follows: TGTGCCAGCAAACGTCAGGGCAGCACAGATACGCAGTATTTT.

There are many counts of this clonotype. The chain recombines TRBV5-8 with TRBJ2-5; D is unresolved. CDR1 and CDR2 from the germline V gene are SGHTS and YDEGEE. Trimming pared 1 base from V and 6 bases from J, leaving 7 bases between. The CDR3 covers 12 residues. In DNA form, the CDR3 reads TGTGCCAGCAGCTTGAGTGGGAAGACCCAGTACTTC. This translates into CASSLSGKTQYF. Full variable domain (missing parts from reference TRBV5-8 and TRBJ2-5): EAGVTQSPTHLIKTRGQQATLRCSPISGHTSVYWYQQALGLGLQFLLWYDEGEERNRGNFPPRFSGRQFPNYSSELNVNALELEDSALYLCASSLSGKTQYFGPGTRLLVL.

The table lists this clonotype with many counts. The chain links TRBV28 to TRBJ2-5; D might be TRBD2 (6 bases). The ends were cut back, 3 bases at V and 6 bases at J, with 14 bases in the middle. The CDR3 is made up of 14 amino acids. The germline V gene has CDR1 MDHEN and CDR2 SYDVKM. CDR3 protein: CASSFLLREKTQYF. The CDR3 coding sequence is TGTGCCAGCAGTTTTCTCTTACGGGAGAAGACCCAGTACTTC.

This clonotype was found many times. The chain is built from TRBV10-3 and TRBJ2-7; perhaps TRBD2 as D (6 bases). The CDR3 length is 13 residues. Germline V gene data show CDR1 as ENHRY and CDR2 as SYGVKD. Trimming shortened V by 7 bases and J by 4 bases, and 14 bases separated the two germline ends. The CDR3 here is CAIKTEGRYEQYF. CDR3 DNA sequence: TGTGCCATCAAAACGGAGGGGAGATACGAGCAGTACTTC.

On this clonotype itself: The junction does not match germline at one end; this may be a read error. V usage is TRBV4-2 and J usage is TRBJ2-1, with D perhaps assigned TRBD1 or TRBD2 (5 bases each). Looked up from germline, CDR1 is LGHNA and CDR2 is YNFKEQ. The CDR3 loop spans 15 amino acids. CDR3 sequence: CASSQARGEWNGQFF. In DNA, the CDR3 is TGTGCCAGCAGCCAAGCGAGGGGCGAATGGAATGGGCAGTTCTTC.

V gene TRBV9 combines with J gene TRBJ2-1; no clear D gene. The V end lost 3 bases, the J end lost 6 bases, and 7 bases lay between the germline ends. CDR1 is SGDLS, CDR2 YYNGEE, per germline. This CDR3 is 12 amino acids long. The CDR3 here is CASSEGSNEQFF. Written as DNA, the CDR3 is TGTGCCAGCAGCGAGGGTAGCAATGAGCAGTTCTTC.

This clonotype was observed at least ten times. The V call is TRBV11-2, the J call TRBJ2-5, with D unresolved. Germline V gene sequence: CDR1 SGHAT, CDR2 FQNNGV. The CDR3 has 14 residues. V lost 0 bases, J lost 11 bases, and 16 bases lay in between. The CDR3 protein is CASSLEVGKSGQYF. CDR3 sequence (DNA): TGTGCCAGCAGCTTAGAGGTGGGAAAGTCCGGACAGTACTTC.

Comments on this clonotype: This may stem from a read error, because a much larger clone lies one nucleotide away. The chain carries TRBV10-3 and TRBJ2-1, with TRBD2 matching 7 bases. This CDR3 has 14 residues. Germline loops: CDR1 ENHRY, CDR2 SYGVKD. This CDR3 reads CDISERDAYNEQFF. The CDR3 coding sequence is TGTGACATCAGTGAGCGGGACGCCTACAATGAGCAGTTCTTC.

The chain couples TRBV5-1 to TRBJ2-7; D is ambiguous. Germline V gives CDR1 SGHRS, CDR2 YFSETQ. The CDR3 is made up of 13 amino acids. V lost 0 bases to trimming and J lost 7 bases, with 11 bases between them. CDR3 nucleotides: TGCGCCAGCAGCTTGGAACTGGGGTGGGAGCAGTACTTC. Translation gives CASSLELGWEQYF.